Listed below are T cell receptor beta chains from one sample, sequenced in a study of chemoradiotherapy in HPV16-positive cancers. Using immunoSEQ multiplex PCR, the repertoire was profiled, and TCRdb retains in-frame clones only, with some absent. The repertoire holds about 33,000 clones, with about 88% as singletons. Specimen: blood, collected from a patient who underwent chemoradiotherapy. All receptors derive from a human donor with HPV-associated anogenital cancer. CDR3s include the opening cysteine and the closing phenylalanine or tryptophan. A D gene is named only where the DNA matches it firmly. Clone size is shown for a subset of rows, as once, few, many or a class of expanded clone.

d_call j_call clone_size v_call cdr3_aa cdr3_nt
. TRBJ1-1 once TRBV9 CASSVFPTFVNTEAFF TGTGCCAGCAGCGTATTCCCCACCTTCGTGAACACTGAAGCTTTCTTT
. TRBJ2-2 . TRBV7-2 CASSRSRTMGGELFF TGTGCCAGCAGCCGATCTCGGACTATGGGGGGGGAGCTGTTTTTT
TRBD1 TRBJ2-1 . TRBV25-1 CASSVTGDGYNEQFF TGTGCCAGCAGTGTCACAGGGGACGGCTACAATGAGCAGTTCTTC
TRBD1 TRBJ1-4 . TRBV4-3 CASSQLGTGKLFF TGCGCCAGCAGCCAACTCGGGACAGGGAAACTGTTTTTT
TRBD2 TRBJ2-7 . TRBV9 CASSVGTSGVSDEQYF TGTGCCAGCAGCGTAGGGACTAGCGGGGTCTCCGACGAGCAGTACTTC
TRBD2 TRBJ2-1 once TRBV5-1 CASSLEAGAGGRVNEQFF TGCGCCAGCAGCTTGGAGGCCGGGGCGGGGGGGAGAGTAAATGAGCAGTTCTTC
TRBD2 TRBJ2-1 . TRBV19 CASPSGGYEQFF TGTGCCAGTCCTAGCGGGGGTTATGAGCAGTTCTTC
TRBD1 TRBJ2-1 . TRBV9 CASSVGLTGVHEQFF TGTGCCAGCAGCGTTGGATTAACAGGGGTGCATGAGCAGTTCTTC
. TRBJ1-1 . TRBV4-3 CASSQVGDYTEAFF TGCGCCAGCAGCCAAGTCGGGGACTACACTGAAGCTTTCTTT
. TRBJ2-5 . TRBV7-9 CASSLGAEETQYF TGTGCCAGCAGCCTAGGAGCGGAAGAGACCCAGTACTTC
. TRBJ2-7 . TRBV5-6 CASSPGTGRVSYEQYF TGTGCCAGCAGCCCTGGAACCGGACGGGTCTCCTACGAGCAGTACTTC
. TRBJ2-3 . TRBV15 CATSRDMGASTDTQYF TGTGCCACCAGCAGAGATATGGGGGCTAGCACAGATACGCAGTATTTT
. TRBJ1-6 . TRBV29-1 CSVESPRAPLHF TGCAGCGTTGAGAGCCCCAGGGCACCCCTCCACTTT
TRBD1 TRBJ1-2 . TRBV7-9 CASSSLTGPPNYGYTF TGTGCCAGCAGCTCTTTGACAGGGCCGCCTAACTATGGCTACACCTTC
TRBD1 TRBJ2-5 . TRBV15 CATSSLWTGDVQETQYF TGTGCCACCAGCAGCCTATGGACAGGGGATGTCCAAGAGACCCAGTACTTC
. TRBJ1-5 . TRBV7-2 CASSPGGYLPQHF TGTGCCAGCAGCCCCGGCGGATATCTGCCCCAGCATTTT
. TRBJ1-5 . TRBV7-2 CASSLEYQPQHF TGTGCCAGCAGCTTAGAGTATCAGCCCCAGCATTTT
. TRBJ2-2 . TRBV7-2 CASSLVIARNTGELFF TGTGCCAGCAGCTTAGTGATAGCGAGGAACACCGGGGAGCTGTTTTTT
. TRBJ2-3 once TRBV29-1 CSVEEGARTDTQYF TGCAGCGTTGAGGAGGGGGCCAGGACAGATACGCAGTATTTT
. TRBJ2-4 . TRBV10-1 CASSGQLDTIQYF TGCGCCAGCAGTGGACAGCTGGATACCATTCAGTACTTC
. TRBJ2-1 . TRBV6-5 CASRGRVSGEQFF TGTGCCAGCAGGGGGCGAGTTTCCGGTGAGCAGTTCTTC
TRBD1 TRBJ1-4 . TRBV18 CASSRDSGEKLFF TGTGCCAGCTCACGGGACAGTGGGGAAAAACTGTTTTTT
. TRBJ2-7 . TRBV28 CASMGQGIPYEQYF TGTGCCAGCATGGGGCAGGGTATTCCCTACGAGCAGTACTTC
TRBD1 TRBJ1-5 . TRBV11-2 CASSPVIGGLGPQHF TGTGCCAGCAGCCCGGTTATAGGGGGCCTAGGGCCCCAGCATTTT
TRBD1 TRBJ1-5 . TRBV6-1 CASSENRGDQPQHF TGTGCCAGCAGTGAAAACAGGGGCGATCAGCCCCAGCATTTT
. TRBJ1-5 . TRBV5-1 CASSLVPGLDQPQHF TGCGCCAGCAGCTTGGTCCCGGGATTGGATCAGCCCCAGCATTTT
. TRBJ2-3 . TRBV11-1 CASSHLRTDTQYF TGTGCCAGCAGCCACCTTCGTACAGATACGCAGTATTTT
. TRBJ2-3 . TRBV5-5 CASSLALRADTQYF TGTGCCAGCAGCTTGGCACTCAGGGCAGATACGCAGTATTTT
TRBD1 TRBJ1-6 few TRBV7-9 CASSASGTGGGNSPLHF TGTGCCAGCAGCGCCTCCGGGACAGGGGGCGGTAATTCACCCCTCCACTTT
. TRBJ2-1 . TRBV20-1 CSCRATGEQFF TGCAGTTGCAGGGCAACGGGTGAGCAGTTCTTC
. TRBJ1-2 few TRBV20-1 CSAELADGYTF TGCAGTGCTGAGTTGGCGGATGGCTACACCTTC
. TRBJ2-7 . TRBV7-2 CASSLAGESYEQYF TGTGCCAGCAGCCTAGCAGGGGAATCCTACGAGCAGTACTTC
. TRBJ2-5 . TRBV10-3 CATGGRVLGEETQYF TGTGCCACAGGAGGGCGGGTTTTGGGGGAAGAGACCCAGTACTTC
. TRBJ1-5 . TRBV9 CASQSPPGPQHF TGTGCCAGCCAGAGCCCCCCAGGACCCCAGCATTTT
TRBD2 TRBJ2-7 . TRBV7-9 CASSLIGGGVTSYEQYF TGTGCCAGCAGCTTAATAGGTGGGGGGGTTACGTCCTACGAGCAGTACTTC
TRBD1 TRBJ2-5 . TRBV5-1 CASSWDREETQYF TGCGCCAGCAGCTGGGACAGGGAGGAGACCCAGTACTTC
TRBD1 TRBJ1-6 . TRBV6-4 CAGPPGQGNSPLHF TGTGCCGGGCCACCTGGACAGGGCAATTCACCCCTCCACTTT
. TRBJ2-5 . TRBV19 CASSWGHQETQYF TGTGCCAGTAGTTGGGGACACCAAGAGACCCAGTACTTC
. TRBJ2-4 . TRBV11-2 CASTDGITGAKNIQYF TGTGCCAGCACGGACGGTATTACGGGGGCCAAAAACATTCAGTACTTC
. TRBJ1-1 . TRBV7-3 CASSLTGGTEAFF TGTGCCAGCAGCTTAACAGGGGGCACTGAAGCTTTCTTT